Each of the 14 T cell receptor beta chains below was sequenced from the same sample in a study of T cell responses to AZD1222 COVID-19 vaccine. Measured with immunoSEQ multiplex PCR; TCRdb has only the in-frame clones, and not every one. The sample shows around 120,000 clones, just over 85% of them seen only once. The specimen was peripheral blood, collected 28 days after the second AZD1222 dose. Every receptor here comes from an adult who received the AZD1222 COVID-19 vaccine.

This sequence joins TRBV27 and TRBJ2-1; 15 bases are shared with TRBD2. The CDR3 spans 20 residues. The ends lost 5 bases at V and 0 bases at J; junction bases unmatched: 11. Germline-derived CDR1 and CDR2 are MNHEY and SMNVEV (reference sequence). CDR3 DNA sequence: TGTGCCAGCAGTCCGCCCCCGGGACTAGCGGGAGGTTCCTCCTACAATGAGCAGTTCTTC. Translated: CASSPPPGLAGGSSYNEQFF.

This sequence joins TRBV5-1 and TRBJ1-2; D is perhaps TRBD1 (5 bases). The CDR3 covers 16 residues. Trimming shortened V by 2 bases and J by 8 bases, and 22 bases separated the two germline ends. Germline V lookup: CDR1 SGHRS, CDR2 YFSETQ. The CDR3 DNA is TGCGCCAGCAGCTTATCCGGGGCAGGGCTTGTTGTCGGCTACACCTTC. Protein product: CASSLSGAGLVVGYTF.

The rearrangement uses TRBV7-9 and TRBJ1-1, with D possibly matching TRBD1 (5 bases). CDR1 and CDR2 (germline): SEHNR, FQNEAQ (reference sequence). With 4 bases removed from V and 3 bases from J, the gap between germline ends came to 15 bases. This CDR3 contains 15 residues. The CDR3 coding sequence is TGTGCCAGCAGCTCCGCTGCCTGGGGCTACACTGAAGCTTTCTTT. Residues: CASSSAAWGYTEAFF.

The rearrangement joins TRBV3-1 (or the pseudogene TRBV3-2) to TRBJ1-1, with TRBD1 as a possible D gene (6 bases). V lost 5 bases to trimming and J lost 2 bases, with 12 bases between them. There are 14 residues in the CDR3. Germline V CDR1 and CDR2: LGHDT, YNNKEL (reference sequence). DNA for the CDR3: TGTGCCAGCAGCTCAGGGGTTATAAACACTGAAGCTTTCTTT. Translated, it gives CASSSGVINTEAFF.

This clone was seen a few times. The chain combines TRBV10-3 with TRBJ2-1; tentatively, D is TRBD1 (6 bases). Per the germline V gene, CDR1 is ENHRY and CDR2 is SYGVKD. The CDR3 consists of 15 residues. Between the trimmed V and J ends, which lost 0 bases and 4 bases, there was a span of 10 bases. CDR3 residues: CAISESGQSYNEQFF. The CDR3 region has the DNA TGTGCCATCAGTGAGTCAGGACAGTCTTACAATGAGCAGTTCTTC.

V and J are TRBV10-3 and TRBJ1-2, with D perhaps matching TRBD1 (5 bases). Germline loops: CDR1 ENHRY, CDR2 SYGVKD. This CDR3 spans 14 amino acids. Trimming took 0 bases from V and 3 from J, leaving 8 bases between them. For the CDR3, the DNA is TGTGCCATCAGTGAGTCGACGGGGCACTATGGCTACACCTTC. Translation gives CAISESTGHYGYTF.

This clone was picked up one time. The rearrangement links TRBV6-5 to TRBJ1-1, with 9 nucleotides matching TRBD1. The CDR3 has 15 residues. Germline-derived CDR1 and CDR2 are MNHEY and SVGAGI. V lost 0 bases, J lost 6 bases, and 5 bases stayed unmatched. CDR3 bases: TGTGCCAGCAGTTACTCGAGGACAGGGGCCCCTGAAGCTTTCTTT. Translated, it gives CASSYSRTGAPEAFF.

This chain links TRBV28 with TRBJ1-1; D ambiguous. The V gene lost 8 bases and the J gene lost 1 base, with 14 bases spanning the gap. The CDR3 is 14 residues long. Germline loops: CDR1 MDHEN, CDR2 SYDVKM. CDR3 region: CASDQAAKNTEAFF. The CDR3 region has the DNA TGTGCCAGCGACCAGGCGGCTAAGAACACTGAAGCTTTCTTT.

The chain recombines TRBV28 with TRBJ2-6; TRBD1 matches at 7 bases. The CDR3 consists of 19 residues. Germline CDR1 and CDR2: MDHEN and SYDVKM. Trimming at V came to 3 bases and at J to 1 base, leaving 12 bases not matched to a gene. The CDR3 DNA follows: TGTGCCAGCAGTTTGCCCCTTGGGACAGCGCTGTCTGGGGCCAACGTCCTGACTTTC. Its translation: CASSLPLGTALSGANVLTF.

The count of this clone is one. V usage is TRBV28 and J usage is TRBJ2-7, with D maybe TRBD2 (6 bases). Germline V gives CDR1 MDHEN, CDR2 SYDVKM. This CDR3 has 14 residues. V shed 8 bases and J shed 3 bases, with 17 bases lying between them. CDR3 DNA: TGTGCCAGCGGCCCAGGAGGGGCCTACTACGAGCAGTACTTC. Encoded protein: CASGPGGAYYEQYF. The full variable domain, rest sourced from reference TRBV28 and TRBJ2-7, is DVKVTQSSRYLVKRTGEKVFLECVQDMDHENMFWYRQDPGLGLRLIYFSYDVKMKEKGDIPEGYSVSREKKERFSLILESASTNQTSMYLCASGPGGAYYEQYFGPGTRLTVT.

J is TRBJ1-3 and V is TRBV5-6; the match to TRBD1 covers 7 bases. Germline CDR1 and CDR2: SGHDT and YYEEEE. The CDR3 runs 15 residues. The trim removed 3 bases at V and 5 bases at J, leaving 8 bases unmatched. CDR3: CASSYYRGGRNTIYF. DNA for the CDR3: TGTGCCAGCAGCTACTACAGGGGAGGTCGAAACACCATATATTTT.

V gene TRBV27 combines with J gene TRBJ1-2; TRBD1 matches at 7 bases. V was pared by 5 bases and J by 7 bases, with 7 bases of the junction left unmatched. This CDR3 has 13 amino acids. Germline V gene data show CDR1 as MNHEY and CDR2 as SMNVEV (reference sequence). The CDR3: CASSPDRVSGYTF. The CDR3 DNA sequence: TGTGCCAGCAGTCCCGACAGGGTTTCTGGCTACACCTTC.

The chain recombines TRBV28 with TRBJ1-3; D may be TRBD1 (6 bases). The CDR3 extends over 14 amino acids. Germline values: CDR1 MDHEN, CDR2 SYDVKM. Trimming took 9 bases from V and 0 from J, leaving 12 bases between them. The CDR3 loop is CASHRESSGNTIYF. The CDR3 DNA reads TGTGCCAGTCACAGGGAGAGCTCTGGAAACACCATATATTTT.

The V call is TRBV3-1 (or the pseudogene TRBV3-2), the J call TRBJ1-2; D might be TRBD1 (6 bases). The CDR3 sequence is 14 residues long. The germline CDR1 and CDR2 sequences are LGHDT and YNNKEL (reference sequence). Trimming took off 1 base at V and 7 bases at J, with 13 bases between the two ends. The CDR3 loop reads CASSQGNQGIGYTF. CDR3 in DNA: TGTGCCAGCAGCCAAGGTAACCAGGGGATTGGCTACACCTTC.